The clone carrying this TCR beta chain was found a few times. Germline V gives CDR1 SGHRS, CDR2 YFSETQ. V lost 4 bases, J lost 5 bases, and 16 bases lay in between. The CDR3 length is 14 residues. Original processing methods: Reference gene primer amplification gave nucleated cell count estimates. Generated by immunoSEQ multiplex PCR, the TCRdb table keeps only in-frame clones and is missing some. V and J calls and clone size come straight from that table; D and trimming were deduced from the DNA. The table shows hundreds of thousands of clones, with around 82% occurring only once. The data belong to a study of blood T cell repertoires in COVID-19. Study-level background: Samples representing acute and convalescent COVID-19 were sourced from the United States, Italy and Spain. PBMCs, B-cell-depleted T cells, or T cells were the source of the cDNA or gDNA that made up the material.

Sequenced input: peripheral blood. This chain uses TRBV5-1 with TRBJ2-7; TRBD2 is a possible D gene (8 bases). This TCR came from a woman of 80 years or more with active or convalescent COVID-19. CDR3 residues: CASSPQGRGDEQYF. CDR3 DNA sequence: TGCGCCAGCAGCCCACAGGGGCGGGGGGACGAGCAGTACTTC.